Sequencing of this T cell receptor (beta chain) was carried out in a study of tumor-infiltrating lymphocytes in primary liver carcinoma. The CDR3 totals 11 residues. CDR1 is SGHNT, CDR2 YENEEA, per germline. The researchers produced TCR beta cDNA from roughly 500 ng total RNA with a constant-region primer. Library construction for TCR beta comprised three nested multiplex PCR rounds performed with slightly modified ARM-PCR. Investigators reported that the first two PCR rounds, at around 11 cycles each, used TRBV1-TRBV30 forward primers with a C-beta reverse primer. Each CDR3 protein is one row after TCRdb ran MiXCR on the multiplex PCR reads. The table shows 95,000 to 150,000 distinct CDR3 sequences, with 64% occurring only once. Scientists recovered RNA and DNA together from roughly 21-30 mg of unsorted bulk tissue. The sampling covered five separate regions of each tumor. This clonotype has a single count. One end of the junction varies from germline; a read error may be responsible.

Specimen: liver tumor tissue from sampling region 3. As to subset: tumor region T3, left-lateral pole. The chain uses TRBV11-3 and TRBJ2-3; D might be TRBD2 (5 bases). The clonotype originates from a woman aged 60-75 years with primary liver carcinoma and hepatitis B virus infection. CDR3: CDSSGRDTQYF. Here the CDR3 DNA reads TGTGACAGCAGCGGCAGAGATACACAGTATTTT.